A single sample gave rise to the 23 T cell receptor beta chains below, sequenced in a study of T cell responses to AZD1222 COVID-19 vaccine. Method: immunoSEQ multiplex PCR; TCRdb's copy keeps in-frame clones and lacks some. The table lists 110,000 to 150,000 clones, more than 75% of them singletons. The sample here was peripheral blood, taken 28 days after the second AZD1222 dose. The receptors were sampled from an adult who received the AZD1222 COVID-19 vaccine.

The gene calls are TRBV5-1 and TRBJ1-3, with D possibly matching TRBD1 (5 bases). CDR1 SGHRS and CDR2 YFSETQ come from the germline V gene. The length of the CDR3 is 16 residues. Trimming took off 4 bases at V and 0 bases at J, with 14 bases between the two ends. CDR3 amino acids: CASSPGASTSGNTIYF. The CDR3, as DNA: TGCGCCAGCAGCCCCGGGGCCTCCACCTCTGGAAACACCATATATTTT. The full variable domain, completed using reference TRBV5-1 and TRBJ1-3, is KAGVTQTPRYLIKTRGQQVTLSCSPISGHRSVSWYQQTPGQGLQFLFEYFSETQRNKGNFPGRFSGRQFSNSRSEMNVSTLELGDSALYLCASSPGASTSGNTIYFGEGSWLTVV.

J is TRBJ1-5 and V is TRBV27; D is unresolved. Germline-derived CDR1 and CDR2 are MNHEY and SMNVEV (reference sequence). Trimming removed 2 bases from V and 6 bases from J, with 14 bases in between. CDR3 length equals 15 residues. CDR3 region: CASSLQRAGGQPQHF. The CDR3 DNA is TGTGCCAGCAGTTTACAGCGGGCAGGAGGTCAGCCCCAGCATTTT.

The chain uses TRBV2 and TRBJ1-2; D possibly corresponds to TRBD1 (5 bases). Germline assignment: CDR1 SNHLY and CDR2 FYNNEI. V was trimmed by 7 bases and J by 2 bases, leaving 20 bases between them. The length of the CDR3 is 16 residues. The CDR3 coding sequence is TGTGCCAGCAAGGGTATTTTCGGGGACCTGAACTATGGCTACACCTTC. This encodes CASKGIFGDLNYGYTF. Drawing the rest from reference TRBV2 and TRBJ1-2, the complete variable domain is EPEVTQTPSHQVTQMGQEVILRCVPISNHLYFYWYRQILGQKVEFLVSFYNNEISEKSEIFDDQFSVERPDGSNFTLKIRSTKLEDSAMYFCASKGIFGDLNYGYTFGSGTRLTVV.

This rearrangement joins TRBV6-1 to TRBJ2-1; possible D gene TRBD2, 5 bases. Per germline, CDR1 MNHNS and CDR2 SASEGT. This CDR3 comprises 13 residues. V was trimmed by 1 base and J by 10 bases, leaving 11 bases between them. The CDR3 region has the DNA TGTGCCAGCAGTGAAGTAATCGGCGGGGAGCAGTTCTTC. Its translation: CASSEVIGGEQFF.

This clone was observed a single time. The chain employs TRBV18 and TRBJ2-1; TRBD2 matches at 7 bases. The ends lost 3 bases at V and 7 bases at J; junction bases unmatched: 3. The CDR3 contains 13 residues. CDR1 and CDR2 (germline): KGHSH, LQKENI. The CDR3 DNA is TGTGCCAGCTCACCCCCCGGGGGGAATGAGCAGTTCTTC. It yields the protein CASSPPGGNEQFF.

J is TRBJ2-1 and V is TRBV7-9; D is possibly TRBD2 (5 bases). There are 15 residues in the CDR3. Germline V gene lookup returns CDR1 SEHNR and CDR2 FQNEAQ (reference sequence). V was clipped by 6 bases and J by 9 bases, with 21 bases between them. The CDR3 reads CASSHTPGRATEQFF. CDR3 in DNA: TGTGCCAGCAGTCACACCCCGGGGAGAGCGACTGAGCAGTTCTTC.

This clone occurred once. V gene TRBV7-9 combines with J gene TRBJ1-2; D ambiguous. CDR3 length equals 15 residues. The germline gives CDR1 SEHNR, CDR2 FQNEAQ (reference sequence). Trimming took off 4 bases at V and 5 bases at J, with 17 bases between the two ends. CDR3 amino acids: CASSSRDLQGYGYTF. CDR3 nucleotide sequence: TGTGCCAGCAGCTCCCGGGATCTGCAAGGGTATGGCTACACCTTC. The whole variable domain, remainder taken from reference TRBV7-9 and TRBJ1-2, is DTGVSQNPRHKITKRGQNVTFRCDPISEHNRLYWYRQTLGQGPEFLTYFQNEAQLEKSRLLSDRFSAERPKGSFSTLEIQRTEQGDSAMYLCASSSRDLQGYGYTFGSGTRLTVV.

This clone was seen only once. The V gene is TRBV6-1, the J gene TRBJ2-7, with 7 bases fitting TRBD1. CDR1 is MNHNS and CDR2 is SASEGT in the germline V gene. After removal of 0 bases from V and 11 bases from J, the junction contained 1 base not matched to a gene. This CDR3 is 11 amino acids long. The DNA for the CDR3 is TGTGCCAGCAGTGAAGCCCAGGGGGAGTACTTC. It codes for CASSEAQGEYF.

V usage is TRBV6-5 and J usage is TRBJ1-1; D gene unclear. Germline V gene lookup returns CDR1 MNHEY and CDR2 SVGAGI. The length of the CDR3 is 14 residues. Trimming removed 0 bases at V and 1 base at J, with 6 bases between. In DNA form, the CDR3 reads TGTGCCAGCAGTTACTCGGGAAGGAACACTGAAGCTTTCTTT. This sequence encodes CASSYSGRNTEAFF.

The genes are TRBV19 and TRBJ2-4, with D perhaps TRBD1 or TRBD2 (7 bases each). Trimming stripped 5 bases from V and 2 bases from J, with 16 bases between. There are 16 residues in the CDR3. CDR1 and CDR2 (germline): LNHDA, SQIVND (reference sequence). CDR3 in amino acids: CASSLDREGTKNIQYF. The CDR3 nucleotides read TGTGCCAGTAGTCTCGACAGGGAGGGAACCAAAAACATTCAGTACTTC.

The rearrangement joins TRBV11-2 to TRBJ2-7; D gene uncertain. Trimming shortened V by 1 base and J by 5 bases, and 15 bases separated the two germline ends. Germline V gives CDR1 SGHAT, CDR2 FQNNGV. The CDR3 has 15 residues. In nucleotides, the CDR3 is TGTGCCAGCAGCTTAGTTAAGGGAATTGGGCACGAGCAGTACTTC. Protein: CASSLVKGIGHEQYF.

The chain couples TRBV5-5 to TRBJ2-5, with 9 bases aligning to TRBD2. J lost 2 bases, V lost 0 bases, and 5 bases had no gene match. CDR1 is SGHKS and CDR2 is YYEKEE in the germline V gene (reference sequence). This CDR3 has 16 residues. The CDR3 nucleotides read TGTGCCAGCAGCTTGGTTCCGCTAGCGGGACAAGAGACCCAGTACTTC. This encodes CASSLVPLAGQETQYF.

The rearrangement links TRBV19 to TRBJ1-5, with D unclear. The V end lost 6 bases, the J end lost 2 bases, and 5 bases lay between the germline ends. Germline V CDR1 and CDR2: LNHDA, SQIVND (reference sequence). The CDR3 is 12 amino acids. The CDR3 spells CASSRGNQPQHF. The DNA for the CDR3 is TGTGCCAGTAGCCGGGGCAATCAGCCCCAGCATTTT.

The J gene is TRBJ1-2, the V gene TRBV19, with D perhaps matching TRBD1 (6 bases). Looked up from germline, CDR1 is LNHDA and CDR2 is SQIVND (reference sequence). The ends were cut back, 10 bases at V and 3 bases at J, with 12 bases in the middle. This CDR3 has 12 amino acids. The CDR3 region is CATRTEDYGYTF. The CDR3 nucleotides are TGTGCCACGCGGACAGAAGACTATGGCTACACCTTC.

This clone was seen a single time. The V and J genes are TRBV7-8 and TRBJ2-5, with 10 bases identical to TRBD2. The junction had 7 bases not matched to a gene; V was cut back by 1 base and J by 5 bases. This CDR3 is 16 amino acids long. CDR1 and CDR2 from the germline V gene are SGHVS and FQNEAQ. CDR3 DNA: TGTGCCAGCAGCTTAGTTAAGCGGGGGGGCCCGGAGACCCAGTACTTC. Translating it yields CASSLVKRGGPETQYF.

This chain links TRBV7-2 with TRBJ1-1; no reliable D call. In germline, CDR1 is SGHTA, CDR2 FQGNSA. V gave up 1 base and J gave up 5 bases, with 11 bases separating them. This CDR3 has 14 amino acids. CDR3 nucleotide sequence: TGTGCCAGCAGCTTAGGTAATCCGGGAACTGAAGCTTTCTTT. It encodes CASSLGNPGTEAFF.

The gene calls are TRBV2 and TRBJ2-1; TRBD2 matches 14 bases. CDR1 and CDR2 from the germline V gene are SNHLY and FYNNEI. V lost 2 bases, J lost 12 bases, and 6 bases stayed unmatched. This CDR3 region has 15 residues. DNA for the CDR3: TGTGCCAGCAGTGAATCAGGACTAGCGGGGGGTGGGCAGTTCTTC. Its protein product is CASSESGLAGGGQFF.

The chain employs TRBV7-8 and TRBJ2-1; D may match TRBD1 or TRBD2 (6 bases each). V gave up 2 bases and J gave up 4 bases, with 12 bases separating them. The CDR3 spans 15 residues. Germline CDR1 reads SGHVS; CDR2 reads FQNEAQ. The DNA for the CDR3 is TGTGCCAGCAGCTTACCGGGGGCCCGATACAATGAGCAGTTCTTC. Translated, it gives CASSLPGARYNEQFF.

V is TRBV7-6 and J is TRBJ2-5; possibly TRBD1 or TRBD2 for D (5 bases each). Germline-derived CDR1 and CDR2 are SGHVS and FNYEAQ. Deletions cut 3 bases from V and 5 bases from J, with 16 bases between. CDR3 size: 15 residues. Here the CDR3 reads CASSLGPTLGETQYF. Here the CDR3 DNA reads TGTGCCAGCAGCTTGGGACCGACACTTGGGGAGACCCAGTACTTC.

V is TRBV10-2 and J is TRBJ1-5; D unresolved. This CDR3 has 12 amino acids. Germline V gene sequence: CDR1 WSHSY, CDR2 SAAADI. The V gene lost 4 bases and the J gene lost 9 bases, with 10 bases spanning the gap. The DNA of the CDR3 is TGCGCCAGCAGTGTTCCCCTGGGGCCCCAGCATTTT. The encoded protein is CASSVPLGPQHF.

The chain carries TRBV4-1 and TRBJ2-3, with D perhaps matching TRBD2 (5 bases). The CDR3 spans 16 residues. The germline V gene encodes CDR1 MGHRA and CDR2 YSYEKL. V lost 0 bases to trimming and J lost 0 bases, with 10 bases between them. CDR3 amino acids: CASSQDERPSTDTQYF. CDR3 in DNA: TGCGCCAGCAGCCAAGATGAGCGGCCGAGCACAGATACGCAGTATTTT.

The chain recombines TRBV9 with TRBJ2-7; perhaps TRBD1 as D (6 bases). The V end was cut by 0 bases, the J end by 0 bases, with 13 bases between. The CDR3 runs to 16 residues. CDR1 and CDR2 (germline): SGDLS, YYNGEE. The CDR3 nucleotides read TGTGCCAGCAGCGTAGGGTCCAGGGGCCTCTCCTACGAGCAGTACTTC. It translates to CASSVGSRGLSYEQYF.

The V call is TRBV6-2 or TRBV6-3, the J call TRBJ2-7; D is unresolved. The V end lost 0 bases, the J end lost 5 bases, and 8 bases lay between the germline ends. Germline CDR1 reads MNHEY; CDR2 reads SVGEGT. The CDR3 contains 13 residues. Written as DNA, the CDR3 is TGTGCCAGCAGTTACTCGAGAGTCAACGAGCAGTACTTC. Translation gives CASSYSRVNEQYF.